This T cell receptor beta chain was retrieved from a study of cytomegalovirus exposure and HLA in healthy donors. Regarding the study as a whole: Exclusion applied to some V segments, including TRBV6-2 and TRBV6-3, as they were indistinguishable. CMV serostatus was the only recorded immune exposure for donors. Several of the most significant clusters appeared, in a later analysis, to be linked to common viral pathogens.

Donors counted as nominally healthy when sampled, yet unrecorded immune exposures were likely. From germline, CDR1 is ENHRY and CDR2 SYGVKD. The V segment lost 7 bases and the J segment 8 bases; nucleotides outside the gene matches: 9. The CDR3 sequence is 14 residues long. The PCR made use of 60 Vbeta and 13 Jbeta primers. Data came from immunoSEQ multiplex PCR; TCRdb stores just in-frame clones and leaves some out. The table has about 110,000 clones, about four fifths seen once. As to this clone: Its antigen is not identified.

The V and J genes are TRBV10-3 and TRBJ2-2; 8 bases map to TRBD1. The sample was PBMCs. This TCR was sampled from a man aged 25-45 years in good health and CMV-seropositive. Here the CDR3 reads CAIKVQGAAGELFF. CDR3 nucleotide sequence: TGTGCCATCAAGGTCCAGGGGGCAGCGGGGGAGCTGTTTTTT.